This entry lists 7 T cell receptor beta chains sequenced from one sample in a study of long-term antiretroviral therapy in people with HIV. Investigators performed immunoSEQ version v3.0 at survey level. Sequencing was performed with immunoSEQ multiplex PCR; in TCRdb, only in-frame clones are kept and a portion is missing. The sample carries about 14,000 clones, 76% recorded once. The sequencing used unsorted PBMCs, collected 3.1 years after starting antiretroviral therapy. The receptors stem from a man in his forties with HIV.

The V call is TRBV27, the J call TRBJ2-3; 8 bases match TRBD1. CDR1 MNHEY and CDR2 SMNVEV come from the germline V gene (reference sequence). The V segment lost 6 bases and the J segment 3 bases; nucleotides outside the gene matches: 5. The CDR3 covers 14 residues. CDR3 in amino acids: CASSPRTGTDTQYF. CDR3 coding DNA: TGTGCCAGCAGCCCACGGACAGGGACAGATACGCAGTATTTT.

The chain links TRBV6-6 to TRBJ1-1, with D perhaps TRBD1 (6 bases). The V and J ends lost 6 bases and 1 base respectively, with 12 bases between them. Looked up from germline, CDR1 is MNHNY and CDR2 is SVGAGI (reference sequence). The CDR3 runs to 14 residues. The CDR3 spells CASRWDKPNTEAFF. DNA for the CDR3: TGTGCCAGCAGATGGGACAAGCCGAACACTGAAGCTTTCTTT.

The genes are TRBV29-1 and TRBJ2-2; the D is unclear. The V end lost 0 bases, the J end lost 6 bases, and 14 bases lay between the germline ends. The germline V gene encodes CDR1 SQVTM and CDR2 ANQGSEA. The CDR3 runs 15 residues. The CDR3 spells CSVEEDGTPAGELFF. DNA of the CDR3: TGCAGCGTTGAAGAGGACGGTACCCCAGCCGGGGAGCTGTTTTTT.

The V gene is TRBV6-1, the J gene TRBJ1-5, with TRBD1 as a possible D gene (5 bases). Looked up from germline, CDR1 is MNHNS and CDR2 is SASEGT. V lost 4 bases and J 5 bases, leaving 9 bases between the germline ends. The length of the CDR3 is 13 residues. The CDR3 DNA is TGTGCCAGCAGTGGAGGGGAAGATCAGCCCCAGCATTTT. It yields the protein CASSGGEDQPQHF.

The chain links TRBV5-1 to TRBJ1-1; D unclear. This CDR3 spans 13 amino acids. With 6 bases removed from V and 3 bases from J, the gap between germline ends came to 12 bases. Germline CDR1 and CDR2: SGHRS and YFSETQ. The CDR3 sequence: CASMGYPDTEAFF. The CDR3 DNA reads TGCGCCAGCATGGGGTACCCCGACACTGAAGCTTTCTTT.

This clone has a single count. This chain uses TRBV10-2 with TRBJ2-2; D is unclear. Germline V CDR1 and CDR2: WSHSY, SAAADI. The CDR3 covers 12 residues. Trimming stripped 2 bases from V and 7 bases from J, with 5 bases between. This CDR3 reads CASSEVDGELFF. The CDR3 DNA reads as TGCGCCAGCAGTGAGGTAGACGGGGAGCTGTTTTTT.

This chain uses TRBV6-5 with TRBJ2-4, with 7 bases fitting TRBD1. Trimming removed 4 bases from V and 4 bases from J; junction bases left unmatched: 10. The CDR3 sequence is 16 residues long. Looked up from germline, CDR1 is MNHEY and CDR2 is SVGAGI. CDR3 amino acids: CASSFGATGLKNIQYF. CDR3 sequence (DNA): TGTGCCAGCAGTTTCGGAGCGACAGGGTTGAAAAACATTCAGTACTTC.